This T cell receptor (beta chain) was sequenced in a study of a mutant IDH1 vaccine in newly diagnosed glioma. Study-wide background: Treated individuals were approximately 62% male and 37.5% female, averaging roughly 44 years of age. At week 35 came visit V12, and visit V13 followed at week 47. Most patients had received both radiotherapy and temozolomide, the prior options being radiotherapy, temozolomide, or both.

This CDR3 is built from 17 residues. CDR1 SGHDT and CDR2 YYEEEE come from the germline V gene. V was cut by 6 bases and J by 5 bases, with 23 bases left in between. A remark on this clone: The antigen is unknown.

Time point of the sample: week 47, end of study. Doses of 300 ug of mutant IDH1 20-mer peptide were given with topical imiquimod. TCRdb's table, derived via immunoSEQ multiplex PCR, lists solely in-frame clones and lacks some. There are tens of thousands of clones in the sample; approximately 64% occur only once, and 4.8% lies in the top ten. The genes are TRBV5-6 and TRBJ1-4, with D possibly TRBD1 on 5 matching bases. The clonotype comes from a middle-aged man with glioma. Some clones in this sample may be carry-over from other donors' samples. Material: peripheral blood mononuclear cells (PBMCs), obtained from a glioma patient whose treatment included an IDH1 peptide vaccine. CDR3 in DNA: TGTGCCAGCACCCGGGACGGAGACGGTGTGTGGAATGAAAAACTGTTTTTT. Its translation: CASTRDGDGVWNEKLFF.